This note documents a single T cell receptor beta chain sequence. Antigen unknown. The PCR employed 60 Vbeta primers together with 13 Jbeta primers. Profiled with immunoSEQ multiplex PCR; TCRdb holds only in-frame clones, not every one. In the table there are about 130,000 clones, 75% to 90% of which are singletons. This sample was taken from a study of cytomegalovirus exposure and HLA in healthy donors. Deletions cut 2 bases from V and 3 bases from J, with 8 bases between. Germline CDR1 is SGHVS and CDR2 is FQNEAQ. The CDR3 has 13 amino acids. The study's findings and limits: Confirmation in vitro established that a few CMV-associated chains were specific for CMV antigens. In a later analysis, TCR beta V- and J-gene trimming was associated with a missense DCLRE1C variant. Cytomegalovirus association was listed for 164 TCR beta chains.

The sequencing input was PBMCs. This chain uses TRBV7-8 with TRBJ2-7; maybe TRBD1 (5 bases). The origin of this receptor is a man aged 35-49 years in good health and CMV-seronegative. CDR3 DNA sequence: TGTGCCAGCAGCTTATCTAGGGGCTACGAGCAGTACTTC. Amino acids: CASSLSRGYEQYF.